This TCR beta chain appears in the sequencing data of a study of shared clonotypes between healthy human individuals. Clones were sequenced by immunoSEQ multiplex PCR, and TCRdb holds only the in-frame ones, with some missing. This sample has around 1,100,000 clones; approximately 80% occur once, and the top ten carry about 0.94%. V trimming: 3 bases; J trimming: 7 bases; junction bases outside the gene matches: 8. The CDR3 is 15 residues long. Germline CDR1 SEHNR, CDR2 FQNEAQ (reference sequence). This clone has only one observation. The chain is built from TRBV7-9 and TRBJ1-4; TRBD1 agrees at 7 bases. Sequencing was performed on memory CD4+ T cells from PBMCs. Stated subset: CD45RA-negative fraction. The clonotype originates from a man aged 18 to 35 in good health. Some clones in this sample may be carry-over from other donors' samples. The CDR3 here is CASSFRQGDGEKLFF. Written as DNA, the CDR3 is TGTGCCAGCAGCTTCCGACAGGGCGATGGTGAAAAACTGTTTTTT. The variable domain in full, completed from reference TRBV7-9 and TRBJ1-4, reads DTGVSQNPRHKITKRGQNVTFRCDPISEHNRLYWYRQTLGQGPEFLTYFQNEAQLEKSRLLSDRFSAERPKGSFSTLEIQRTEQGDSAMYLCASSFRQGDGEKLFFGSGTQLSVL.